This TCR beta chain was captured by sequencing in a study of OX40 agonist ivuxolimab in advanced cancers. About this clone itself: Its target is unknown.

Overall study findings and caveats: Expanded clones belonging to CD8+ T cells outnumbered, on average, those of CD4+.

The CDR3 length is 15 residues. From germline, CDR1 is SEHNR and CDR2 FQNEAQ (reference sequence). V lost 2 bases to trimming and J lost 4 bases; unmatched junction nucleotides: 3. Clones were sequenced by immunoSEQ multiplex PCR, and TCRdb holds only the in-frame ones, with some missing. This sample has tens of thousands of clones, with approximately 90% found just once. The sequenced sample was CD4+ or CD8+ T cells sorted from blood, obtained in a trial of the OX40 agonist ivuxolimab. The receptor comes from an adult with an advanced solid tumor such as melanoma, head and neck, liver or kidney cancer. V is TRBV7-9 and J is TRBJ2-2; 8 positions match TRBD1. CDR3 bases: TGTGCCAGCAGCTTACAGGGGGCTGGCACCGGGGAGCTGTTTTTT. It specifies CASSLQGAGTGELFF.